This T cell receptor beta chain emerged from a study of blood T cells in healthy people across ages. Study-wide findings and caveats: Per million T cells, the diversity of TCR beta decreased roughly linearly as age advanced.

The authors ran a second PCR of roughly 6 to 12 cycles using a sample-barcoded 5' primer and a J-beta primer mix. TCRdb re-analysed the 5' RACE reads in MiXCR, keeping a single row per CDR3 protein. The profile covers about 780,000 distinct CDR3 sequences, with 46% appearing a single time and roughly 20% taken by the ten largest. Trimming took 3 bases from V and 0 from J, leaving 14 bases between them. From germline, CDR1 is SEHNR and CDR2 FQNEAQ (reference sequence). The CDR3 sequence is 16 residues long. To note about this clonotype: The antigen is unknown.

This clonotype was obtained from an elderly man in good health. V is TRBV7-9 and J is TRBJ1-2, with D hard to call. Sequencing used blood. The CDR3 bases are TGTGCCAGCAGCTTCAAGGGAGCGTATTCTAACTATGGCTACACCTTC. This sequence encodes CASSFKGAYSNYGYTF.